Listed below are T cell receptor beta chains from one sample, sequenced in a study of identical twins. One entry per CDR3 protein, called by TCRdb with MiXCR from the 5' RACE reads. The sample lists approximately 470,000 distinct CDR3 sequences, 13% to 15% seen once, with around 0.57% in the top ten. These records were also assigned to another study, of yellow fever vaccine responses in identical twins.

Sequencing was carried out using CD4+ T cells sorted from blood. The receptor source for this set is a woman between 18 and 30 years old in good health. Each CDR3 is given with its conserved first and last residue. D genes are given only for firm matches. Not every row has a clone size; where given, it reads once, few, many or a size class.

J: TRBJ2-3
V: TRBV6-5
D: TRBD2
size: few
DNA: TGTGCCAGCAGTTACGTCCTAGCGGGAGACACAGATACGCAGTATTTT
CDR3: CASSYVLAGDTDTQYF

J: TRBJ1-1
V: TRBV27
D: -
size: -
DNA: TGTGCCAGCAGTCGATCGACGCGCACTGAAGCTTTCTTT
CDR3: CASSRSTRTEAFF

J: TRBJ2-1
V: TRBV29-1
D: TRBD2
size: -
DNA: TGCAGCGGTATGGCTAGCGGGACCCACTACAATGAGCAGTTCTTC
CDR3: CSGMASGTHYNEQFF

J: TRBJ2-7
V: TRBV7-2
D: TRBD1
size: -
DNA: TGTGCCAGCAGCGTTACCGGGACAGGACCCTACGAGCAGTACTTC
CDR3: CASSVTGTGPYEQYF

J: TRBJ2-5
V: TRBV5-1
D: -
size: -
DNA: TGCCCCAGCAGCTTGGCAGAGACCCAGTACTTC
CDR3: CPSSLAETQYF

J: TRBJ2-2
V: TRBV5-5
D: -
size: -
DNA: TGTGCCAGCAGCTTGGGACAGCACACCGGGGAGCTGTTTTTT
CDR3: CASSLGQHTGELFF

J: TRBJ2-2
V: TRBV24-1
D: -
size: many
DNA: TGTGCCGCACGAAACAGCACCGGGGAGCTGTTTTTT
CDR3: CAARNSTGELFF

J: TRBJ2-3
V: TRBV5-1
D: -
size: few
DNA: TGCGCCAGCAGCCCTACAGGGGGAGGGGGAGATACGCAGTATTTT
CDR3: CASSPTGGGGDTQYF

J: TRBJ2-5
V: TRBV7-9
D: -
size: few
DNA: TGTGCCAGCAGCCTAGCTGGGGGACTGGAAGAGACCCAGTACTTC
CDR3: CASSLAGGLEETQYF

J: TRBJ2-2
V: TRBV7-9
D: -
size: -
DNA: TGTGCCAGCAGCTCGGGGCAGGGGAACGCCGGGGAGCTGTTTTTT
CDR3: CASSSGQGNAGELFF

J: TRBJ2-7
V: TRBV28
D: -
size: few
DNA: TGTGCCAGCAGCACGACGGGTTTTGAGCAGTACTTC
CDR3: CASSTTGFEQYF

J: TRBJ1-3
V: TRBV28
D: TRBD1
size: -
DNA: TGTGCCAGCAGTCCTTCGACAGGGCTTGGAAACACCATATATTTT
CDR3: CASSPSTGLGNTIYF

J: TRBJ2-7
V: TRBV29-1
D: TRBD1
size: -
DNA: TGCAGCGTTGGGGACAGGGTAGCCTACGAGCAGTACTTC
CDR3: CSVGDRVAYEQYF

J: TRBJ2-3
V: TRBV20-1
D: -
size: -
DNA: TGCAGTGCAGGGGGAAGGGCCAATACGCAGTATTTT
CDR3: CSAGGRANTQYF

J: TRBJ2-5
V: TRBV7-9
D: TRBD2
size: few
DNA: TGTGCCACCCCCCTCGTGGTAGCGGGGGGCAGGCAAGAGACCCAGTACTTC
CDR3: CATPLVVAGGRQETQYF

J: TRBJ1-5
V: TRBV3-1
D: -
size: many
DNA: TGTGCCAGCAGCCAAGACACGGGTAGTCAGCCCCAGCATTTT
CDR3: CASSQDTGSQPQHF

J: TRBJ2-3
V: TRBV5-6
D: -
size: -
DNA: TGTGCCAGCAGCCAACGACACTCACCCCCAGATACGCAGTATTTT
CDR3: CASSQRHSPPDTQYF

J: TRBJ2-7
V: TRBV30
D: TRBD1
size: -
DNA: TGTGCCTGTGCGACAGGGGGTTCCTACGAGCAGTACTTC
CDR3: CACATGGSYEQYF

J: TRBJ1-6
V: TRBV5-1
D: -
size: -
DNA: TGCGCCAGCAAGGAGGCAGGCGTTAATAATTCACCCCTCCACTTT
CDR3: CASKEAGVNNSPLHF

J: TRBJ2-2
V: TRBV5-1
D: -
size: few
DNA: TGCGCCAGCAGCCCCGCGGCGGGGCCCGGGGAGCTGTTTTTT
CDR3: CASSPAAGPGELFF

J: TRBJ1-3
V: TRBV12-3/TRBV12-4
D: -
size: few
DNA: TGTGCCAGCAGTGGCGGGGACCGAAGCTCTGGAAACACCATATATTTT
CDR3: CASSGGDRSSGNTIYF

J: TRBJ1-1
V: TRBV12-3/TRBV12-4
D: -
size: many
DNA: TGTGCCAGCAGTTTAAAGGCAGACACTGAAGCTTTCTTT
CDR3: CASSLKADTEAFF

J: TRBJ1-4
V: TRBV12-3/TRBV12-4
D: -
size: -
DNA: TGTGCCAGCAGTTTATACGGGCCAACTAATGAAAAACTGTTTTTT
CDR3: CASSLYGPTNEKLFF

J: TRBJ2-1
V: TRBV11-2
D: TRBD2
size: -
DNA: TGTGCCAGCAGCGCGGGACTAGCGGGAGTAGGAGGAAATGAGCAGTTCTTC
CDR3: CASSAGLAGVGGNEQFF

J: TRBJ2-1
V: TRBV15
D: -
size: -
DNA: TGTGCCACCAGCCTCGTTAAAACCGGTGAGCAGTTCTTC
CDR3: CATSLVKTGEQFF

J: TRBJ2-1
V: TRBV20-1
D: -
size: -
DNA: TGCAGTGCTAGAGATCGGGGTAGCTCCTACAATGAGCAGTTCTTC
CDR3: CSARDRGSSYNEQFF

J: TRBJ2-5
V: TRBV27
D: TRBD2
size: -
DNA: TGTGCCAGCAGTCAAGGGACTAGCGGGGGACAAGAGACCCAGTACTTC
CDR3: CASSQGTSGGQETQYF

J: TRBJ1-2
V: TRBV3-1
D: -
size: -
DNA: TGTGCCAGCAGCCAAGAGATGCAGGGTGACTACACCTTC
CDR3: CASSQEMQGDYTF

J: TRBJ2-1
V: TRBV3-1
D: -
size: few
DNA: TGTGCCAGCAGCCCGACAATGGGCGTAGGAACCTACAATGAGCAGTTCTTC
CDR3: CASSPTMGVGTYNEQFF

J: TRBJ2-1
V: TRBV20-1
D: -
size: -
DNA: TGCAGTGCTAGTAGGGGGTTAGACAATGAGCAGTTCTTC
CDR3: CSASRGLDNEQFF

J: TRBJ1-2
V: TRBV23-1
D: -
size: -
DNA: TGCGCCAGCAGTCAATCCCCTTGGGACGGCCGTTCTTGTGGCTACACCTTC
CDR3: CASSQSPWDGRSCGYTF

J: TRBJ2-1
V: TRBV7-2
D: -
size: many
DNA: TGTGCCAGCAGCTTAGTAGTCTACAATGAGCAGTTCTTC
CDR3: CASSLVVYNEQFF

J: TRBJ2-7
V: TRBV5-1
D: TRBD2
size: few
DNA: TGCGCCAGCAGCTTGGGTCAAGCGGGAGCGGCTTACGAGCAGTACTTC
CDR3: CASSLGQAGAAYEQYF

J: TRBJ2-1
V: TRBV5-1
D: TRBD1
size: -
DNA: TGCGCCAGCAGCACGGGACAGGTGAACAATGAGCAGTTCTTC
CDR3: CASSTGQVNNEQFF

J: TRBJ2-1
V: TRBV18
D: -
size: -
DNA: TGTGCCAGCTCACCAGGGACGAACCTACCAGGCAATGAGCAGTTCTTC
CDR3: CASSPGTNLPGNEQFF

J: TRBJ2-7
V: TRBV5-6
D: -
size: few
DNA: TGTGCCAGCAGTCAGCTCGGGAAGGGTGGGTTGGAGCAGTACTTC
CDR3: CASSQLGKGGLEQYF

J: TRBJ1-2
V: TRBV28
D: -
size: -
DNA: TGTGCCAGCAGTTCGGACTATGGCTACACCTTC
CDR3: CASSSDYGYTF

J: TRBJ2-3
V: TRBV11-3
D: -
size: many
DNA: TGTGCCAGCAGCAGGGGCCCAGATACGCAGTATTTT
CDR3: CASSRGPDTQYF

J: TRBJ2-1
V: TRBV9
D: -
size: few
DNA: TGTGCCAGCAGCGTAGGGGGGGCCGCTCGGCAGTTCTTC
CDR3: CASSVGGAARQFF

J: TRBJ2-1
V: TRBV5-6
D: -
size: -
DNA: TGTGCCAGCAGCTTCAACAGGGAGCAGTTCTTC
CDR3: CASSFNREQFF

J: TRBJ2-1
V: TRBV12-3/TRBV12-4
D: TRBD2
size: few
DNA: TGTGCCAGCAGTTTAAGGGTCGGGAGGGGGAACAATGAGCAGTTCTTC
CDR3: CASSLRVGRGNNEQFF

J: TRBJ2-1
V: TRBV6-1
D: TRBD2
size: few
DNA: TGTGCCAGCAGTGTCCCCGCCCGGGGGGAATACAATGAGCAGTTCTTC
CDR3: CASSVPARGEYNEQFF

J: TRBJ2-5
V: TRBV21-1
D: -
size: -
DNA: TGTGCCAGCAGAGTCCTAGCGGGGACTCAAGAGACCCAGTACTTC
CDR3: CASRVLAGTQETQYF

J: TRBJ2-1
V: TRBV9
D: TRBD1
size: few
DNA: TGTGCCAGCAGCGGTCGGGGACAGCCTTACAATGAGCAGTTCTTC
CDR3: CASSGRGQPYNEQFF

J: TRBJ2-3
V: TRBV12-3/TRBV12-4
D: TRBD1
size: -
DNA: TGTGCCAGCAGCTACGGACAGGGGTCGTCAGATACGCAGTATTTT
CDR3: CASSYGQGSSDTQYF

J: TRBJ2-7
V: TRBV4-1
D: -
size: -
DNA: TGCGCCAGCAGCCAAGATCTTTGGGCGGATCGTTCCTACGAGCAGTACTTC
CDR3: CASSQDLWADRSYEQYF

J: TRBJ2-2
V: TRBV7-2
D: -
size: -
DNA: TGTGCCAGCAGCGGAACCAAAGGGGGTGCGAACACCGGGGAGCTGTTTTTT
CDR3: CASSGTKGGANTGELFF

J: TRBJ2-7
V: TRBV2
D: -
size: few
DNA: TGTGCCAGCGGTGAGGGCTACGAGCAGTACTTC
CDR3: CASGEGYEQYF

J: TRBJ2-3
V: TRBV4-3
D: TRBD2
size: few
DNA: TGCGCCAGCAGCCAAGATTTCAGGGAGGGAGATACGCAGTATTTT
CDR3: CASSQDFREGDTQYF

J: TRBJ2-7
V: TRBV20-1
D: -
size: -
DNA: TGCAGTGCTCTACAGGCAGGCTCCTACGAGCAGTACTTC
CDR3: CSALQAGSYEQYF

J: TRBJ2-4
V: TRBV19
D: -
size: -
DNA: TGTGCCAGTAGTATTGGGGGAAGCATTCAGTACTTC
CDR3: CASSIGGSIQYF

J: TRBJ2-7
V: TRBV29-1
D: -
size: few
DNA: TGCAGCGTCGTATTTTCCAGGGAGCAGTACTTC
CDR3: CSVVFSREQYF

J: TRBJ2-2
V: TRBV10-3
D: -
size: many
DNA: TGTGCCATCAGTGAGGTGCCAGGGTCCGGGGAGCTGTTTTTT
CDR3: CAISEVPGSGELFF

J: TRBJ1-2
V: TRBV28
D: -
size: few
DNA: TGTGCCAGCGGAACTCCTCGACAGGTTAACTATGGCTACACCTTC
CDR3: CASGTPRQVNYGYTF

J: TRBJ2-1
V: TRBV6-1
D: TRBD2
size: many
DNA: TGTGCCAGCAGTAAGACGGGACTAGCGGACAATGAGCAGTTCTTC
CDR3: CASSKTGLADNEQFF

J: TRBJ2-1
V: TRBV5-1
D: -
size: -
DNA: TGCGCCAGCAGCCTTCAGGGGCATCATCTGTTCTTC
CDR3: CASSLQGHHLFF

J: TRBJ2-1
V: TRBV10-2
D: TRBD2
size: many
DNA: TGCGCCAGCAGCCCTAGCGGGGGGTTCTACAATGAGCAGTTCTTC
CDR3: CASSPSGGFYNEQFF

J: TRBJ2-3
V: TRBV7-9
D: -
size: -
DNA: TGTGCCAGCAGCTTAGCGCGGCCGACGGGAAGCACAGATACGCAGTATTTT
CDR3: CASSLARPTGSTDTQYF

J: TRBJ1-4
V: TRBV5-4
D: -
size: -
DNA: TGTGCCAGCAGCTTGACCCCCGGCGCGGGTGGTGAAAAACTGTTTTTT
CDR3: CASSLTPGAGGEKLFF

J: TRBJ2-3
V: TRBV5-1
D: TRBD2
size: few
DNA: TGCGCCAGCAGCTTCCGGCTAGCGGTTAGCACAGATACGCAGTATTTT
CDR3: CASSFRLAVSTDTQYF